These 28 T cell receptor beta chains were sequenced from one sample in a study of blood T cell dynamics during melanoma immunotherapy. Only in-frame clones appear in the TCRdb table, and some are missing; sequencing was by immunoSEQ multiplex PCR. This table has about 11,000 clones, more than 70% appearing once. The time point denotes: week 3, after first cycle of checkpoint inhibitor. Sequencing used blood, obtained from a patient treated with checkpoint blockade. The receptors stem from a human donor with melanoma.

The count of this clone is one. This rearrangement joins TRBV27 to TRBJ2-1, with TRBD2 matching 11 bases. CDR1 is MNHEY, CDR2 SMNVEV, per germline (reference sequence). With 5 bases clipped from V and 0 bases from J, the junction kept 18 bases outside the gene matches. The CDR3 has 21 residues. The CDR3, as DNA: TGTGCCAGCAGTCTATTATCCCCGTTCCTAGCGGGGGGAAGCTCCTACAATGAGCAGTTCTTC. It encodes CASSLLSPFLAGGSSYNEQFF.

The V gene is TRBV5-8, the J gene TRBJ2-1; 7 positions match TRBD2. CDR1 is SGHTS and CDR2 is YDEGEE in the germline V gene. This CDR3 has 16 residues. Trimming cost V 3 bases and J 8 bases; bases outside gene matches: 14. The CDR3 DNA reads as TGTGCCAGCAGCTGGGGATCCGGGACGGCGGGGGATGAGCAGTTCTTC. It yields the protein CASSWGSGTAGDEQFF.

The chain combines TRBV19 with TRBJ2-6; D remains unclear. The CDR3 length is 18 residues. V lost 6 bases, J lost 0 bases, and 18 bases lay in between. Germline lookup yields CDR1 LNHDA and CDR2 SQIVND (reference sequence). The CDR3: CASSVGSGSVSGANVLTF. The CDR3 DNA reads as TGTGCCAGTAGCGTTGGGTCTGGCTCTGTCTCTGGGGCCAACGTCCTGACTTTC. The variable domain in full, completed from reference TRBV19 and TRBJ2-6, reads DGGITQSPKYLFRKEGQNVTLSCEQNLNHDAMYWYRQDPGQGLRLIYYSQIVNDFQKGDIAEGYSVSREKKESFPLTVTSAQKNPTAFYLCASSVGSGSVSGANVLTFGAGSRLTVL.

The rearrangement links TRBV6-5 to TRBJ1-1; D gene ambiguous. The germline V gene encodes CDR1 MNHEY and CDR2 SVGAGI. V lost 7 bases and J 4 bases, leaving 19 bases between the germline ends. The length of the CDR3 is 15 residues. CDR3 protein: CASISGGVDGTEAFF. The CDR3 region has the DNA TGTGCCAGCATATCCGGTGGCGTCGATGGCACTGAAGCTTTCTTT.

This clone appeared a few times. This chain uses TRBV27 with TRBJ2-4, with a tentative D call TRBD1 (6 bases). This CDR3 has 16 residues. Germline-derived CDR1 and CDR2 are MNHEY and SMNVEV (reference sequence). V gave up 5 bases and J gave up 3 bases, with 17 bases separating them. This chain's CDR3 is CASSLVPPDSKNIQYF. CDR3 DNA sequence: TGTGCCAGCAGTCTAGTCCCTCCGGACAGCAAAAACATTCAGTACTTC.

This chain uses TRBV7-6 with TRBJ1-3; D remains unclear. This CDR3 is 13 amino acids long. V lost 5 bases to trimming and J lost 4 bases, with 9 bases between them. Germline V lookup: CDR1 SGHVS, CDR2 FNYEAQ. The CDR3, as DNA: TGTGCCAGCAGCCAGGAAGGGGGAAACACCATATATTTT. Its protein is CASSQEGGNTIYF. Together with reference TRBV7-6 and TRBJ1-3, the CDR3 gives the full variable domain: GAGVSQSPRYKVTKRGQDVALRCDPISGHVSLYWYRQALGQGPEFLTYFNYEAQQDKSGLPNDRFSAERPEGSISTLTIQRTEQRDSAMYRCASSQEGGNTIYFGEGSWLTVV.

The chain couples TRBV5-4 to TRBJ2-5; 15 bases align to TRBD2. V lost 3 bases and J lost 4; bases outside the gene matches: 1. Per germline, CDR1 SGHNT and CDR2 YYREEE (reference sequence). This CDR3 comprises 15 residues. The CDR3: CASSSGLAGGETQYF. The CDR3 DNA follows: TGTGCCAGCAGCTCGGGACTAGCGGGGGGAGAGACCCAGTACTTC.

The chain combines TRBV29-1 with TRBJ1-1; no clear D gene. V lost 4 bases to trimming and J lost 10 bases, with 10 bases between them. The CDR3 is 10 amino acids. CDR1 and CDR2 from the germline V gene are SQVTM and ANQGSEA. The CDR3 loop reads CSVGEVGAFF. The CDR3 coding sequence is TGCAGCGTTGGTGAAGTCGGAGCTTTCTTT.

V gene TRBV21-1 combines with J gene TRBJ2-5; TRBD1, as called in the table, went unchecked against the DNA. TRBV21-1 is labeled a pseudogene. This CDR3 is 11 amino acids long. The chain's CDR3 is CASGDRETQYF. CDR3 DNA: TGTGCCAGCGGGGACAGAGAGACCCAGTACTTC.

The CDR3 sequence is CASSYSIGSSYEQYF. In nucleotides, the CDR3 is TGTGCCAGCAGTTACTCGATTGGGAGCTCCTACGAGCAGTACTTC. The J gene is TRBJ2-7, the V gene TRBV6-5; D is perhaps TRBD2 (5 bases). There are 15 residues in the CDR3. V was cut by 0 bases and J by 0 bases, with 9 bases left in between. CDR1 is MNHEY, CDR2 SVGAGI, per germline.

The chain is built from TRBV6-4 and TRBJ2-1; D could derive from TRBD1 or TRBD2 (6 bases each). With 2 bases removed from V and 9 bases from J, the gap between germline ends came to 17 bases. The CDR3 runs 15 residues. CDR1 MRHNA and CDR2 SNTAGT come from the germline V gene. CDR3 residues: CASSDEVGGPGEQFF. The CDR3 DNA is TGTGCCAGCAGTGACGAGGTGGGGGGCCCGGGTGAGCAGTTCTTC.

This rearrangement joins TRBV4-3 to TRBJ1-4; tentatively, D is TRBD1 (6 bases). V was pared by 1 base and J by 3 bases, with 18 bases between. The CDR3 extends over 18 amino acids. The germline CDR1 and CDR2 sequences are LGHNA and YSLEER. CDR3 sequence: CASSQVRGVGGANEKLFF. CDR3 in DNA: TGCGCCAGCAGCCAAGTTAGGGGGGTTGGAGGGGCTAATGAAAAACTGTTTTTT.

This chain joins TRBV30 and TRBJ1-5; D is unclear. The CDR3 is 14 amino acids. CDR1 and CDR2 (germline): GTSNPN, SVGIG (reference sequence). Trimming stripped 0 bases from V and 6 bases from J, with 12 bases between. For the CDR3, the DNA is TGTGCCTGGAGTGTAATCGGCGGCGGTCAGCCCCAGCATTTT. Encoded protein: CAWSVIGGGQPQHF.

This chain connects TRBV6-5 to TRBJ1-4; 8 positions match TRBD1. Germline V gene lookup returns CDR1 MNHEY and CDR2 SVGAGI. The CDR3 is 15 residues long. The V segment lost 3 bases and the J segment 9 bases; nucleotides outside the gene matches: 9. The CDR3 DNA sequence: TGTGCCAGCAGTTATGGGGGGGCAGGGGGCAAAAAACTGTTTTTT. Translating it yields CASSYGGAGGKKLFF.

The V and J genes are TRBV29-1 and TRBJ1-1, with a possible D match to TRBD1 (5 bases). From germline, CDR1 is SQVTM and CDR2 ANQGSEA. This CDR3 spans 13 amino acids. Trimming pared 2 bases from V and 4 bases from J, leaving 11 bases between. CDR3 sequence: CSVESFRATEAFF. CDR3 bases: TGCAGCGTTGAAAGTTTCAGGGCCACTGAAGCTTTCTTT.

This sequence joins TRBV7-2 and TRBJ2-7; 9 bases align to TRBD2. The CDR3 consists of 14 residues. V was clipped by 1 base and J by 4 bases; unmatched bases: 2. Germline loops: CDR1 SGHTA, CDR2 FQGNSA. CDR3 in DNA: TGTGCCAGCAGCTTAGTGGCGGGGGGGTACGAGCAGTACTTC. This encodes CASSLVAGGYEQYF.

The DNA of the CDR3 is TGTGCCAGCAGAAGACAGGGTTTCTATGGCTACACCTTC. Translating gives CASRRQGFYGYTF. The chain links TRBV2 to TRBJ1-2, with 7 bases fitting TRBD1. Germline loops: CDR1 SNHLY, CDR2 FYNNEI. The CDR3 covers 13 residues. J lost 4 bases, V lost 6 bases, and 5 bases had no gene match. Supplemented by reference TRBV2 and TRBJ1-2, the full variable domain reads EPEVTQTPSHQVTQMGQEVILRCVPISNHLYFYWYRQILGQKVEFLVSFYNNEISEKSEIFDDQFSVERPDGSNFTLKIRSTKLEDSAMYFCASRRQGFYGYTFGSGTRLTVV.

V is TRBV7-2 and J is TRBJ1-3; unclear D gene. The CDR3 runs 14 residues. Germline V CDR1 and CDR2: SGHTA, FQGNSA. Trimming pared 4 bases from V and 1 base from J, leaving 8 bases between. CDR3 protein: CASSSSRSGNTIYF. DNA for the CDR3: TGTGCCAGCAGCTCCTCGAGGTCTGGAAACACCATATATTTT. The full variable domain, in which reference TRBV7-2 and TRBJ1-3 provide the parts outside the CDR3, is GAGVSQSPSNKVTEKGKDVELRCDPISGHTALYWYRQSLGQGLEFLIYFQGNSAPDKSGLPSDRFSAERTGGSVSTLTIQRTQQEDSAVYLCASSSSRSGNTIYFGEGSWLTVV.

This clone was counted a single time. Written as DNA, the CDR3 is TGTGCCAGTAGTATCAGAGACAGGGGCACAGATACGCAGTATTTT. Translation: CASSIRDRGTDTQYF. This sequence joins TRBV19 and TRBJ2-3; 7 positions agree with TRBD1. The CDR3 extends over 15 amino acids. CDR1 and CDR2 from the germline V gene are LNHDA and SQIVND (reference sequence). The junction had 4 bases not matched to a gene; V was cut back by 3 bases and J by 1 base.

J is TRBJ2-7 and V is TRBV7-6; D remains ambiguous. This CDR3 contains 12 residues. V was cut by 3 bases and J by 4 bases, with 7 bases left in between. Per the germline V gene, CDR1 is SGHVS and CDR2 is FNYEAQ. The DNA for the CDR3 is TGTGCCAGCAGCTTTCACCTATACGAGCAGTACTTC. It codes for CASSFHLYEQYF.

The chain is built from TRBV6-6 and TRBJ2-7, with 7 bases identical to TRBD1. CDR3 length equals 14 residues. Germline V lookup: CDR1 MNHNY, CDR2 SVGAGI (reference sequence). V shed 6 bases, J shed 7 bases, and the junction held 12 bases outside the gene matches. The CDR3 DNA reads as TGTGCCAGCAGGTGGGACAGCAGCGAATGGGAGCAGTACTTC. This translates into CASRWDSSEWEQYF.

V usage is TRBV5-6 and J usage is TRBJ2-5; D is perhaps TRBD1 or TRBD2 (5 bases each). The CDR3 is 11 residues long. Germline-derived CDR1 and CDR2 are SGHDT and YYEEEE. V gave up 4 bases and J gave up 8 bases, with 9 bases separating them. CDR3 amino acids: CASSRGYTQYF. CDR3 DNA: TGTGCCAGCAGCCGGGGCTACACCCAGTACTTC. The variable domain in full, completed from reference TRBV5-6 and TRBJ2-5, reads DAGVTQSPTHLIKTRGQQVTLRCSPKSGHDTVSWYQQALGQGPQFIFQYYEEEERQRGNFPDRFSGHQFPNYSSELNVNALLLGDSALYLCASSRGYTQYFGPGTRLLVL.

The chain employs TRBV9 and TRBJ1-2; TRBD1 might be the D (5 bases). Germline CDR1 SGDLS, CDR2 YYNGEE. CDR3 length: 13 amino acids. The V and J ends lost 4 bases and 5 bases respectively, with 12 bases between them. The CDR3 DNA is TGTGCCAGCAGCCCGGGGACCCCTTATGGCTACACCTTC. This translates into CASSPGTPYGYTF.

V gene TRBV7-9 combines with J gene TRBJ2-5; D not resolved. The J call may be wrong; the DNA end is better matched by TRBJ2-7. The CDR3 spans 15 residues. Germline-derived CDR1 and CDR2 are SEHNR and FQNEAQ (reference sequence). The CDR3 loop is CASSPGGTPSYEQYF. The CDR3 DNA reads TGTGCCAGCAGTCCGGGCGGAACACCCTCCTACGAGCAGTACTTC.

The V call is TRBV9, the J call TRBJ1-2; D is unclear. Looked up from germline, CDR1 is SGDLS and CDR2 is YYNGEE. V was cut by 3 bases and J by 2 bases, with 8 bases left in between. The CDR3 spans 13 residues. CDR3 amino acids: CASSGISNYGYTF. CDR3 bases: TGTGCCAGCAGCGGGATCTCGAACTATGGCTACACCTTC.

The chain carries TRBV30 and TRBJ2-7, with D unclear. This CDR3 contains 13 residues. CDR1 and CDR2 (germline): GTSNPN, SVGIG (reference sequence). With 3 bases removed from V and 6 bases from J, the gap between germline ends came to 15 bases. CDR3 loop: CAWRVGGSSEQYF. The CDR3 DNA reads TGTGCCTGGAGGGTGGGCGGTAGCAGCGAGCAGTACTTC. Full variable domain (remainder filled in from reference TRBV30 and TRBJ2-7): SQTIHQWPATLVQPVGSPLSLECTVEGTSNPNLYWYRQAAGRGLQLLFYSVGIGQISSEVPQNLSASRPQDRQFILSSKKLLLSDSGFYLCAWRVGGSSEQYFGPGTRLTVT.

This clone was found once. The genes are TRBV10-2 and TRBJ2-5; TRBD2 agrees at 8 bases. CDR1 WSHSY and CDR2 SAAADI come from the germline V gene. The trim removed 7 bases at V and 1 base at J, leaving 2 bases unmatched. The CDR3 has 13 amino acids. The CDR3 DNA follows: TGCGCCAGCAACCGGGGGGGCCAAGAGACCCAGTACTTC. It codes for CASNRGGQETQYF.

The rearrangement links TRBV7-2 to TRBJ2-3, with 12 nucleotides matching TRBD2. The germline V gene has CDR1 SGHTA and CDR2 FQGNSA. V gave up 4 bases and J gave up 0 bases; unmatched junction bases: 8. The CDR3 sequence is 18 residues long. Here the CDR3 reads CASSSTSSGGGSTDTQYF. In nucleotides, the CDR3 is TGTGCCAGCAGCTCAACCTCTAGCGGGGGGGGTAGCACAGATACGCAGTATTTT.